The 28 T cell receptor beta chains below come from one sample, sequenced in a study of shared clonotypes between healthy human individuals. Sequenced by immunoSEQ multiplex PCR; TCRdb stores in-frame clones only, minus some. This table has under 2,500,000 clones, approximately 96% appearing once. Sequencing was carried out using naive CD4+ T cells sorted from blood. Subset defined: CD45RA+ positively selected. The receptor source for this set is a man younger than 30 in good health.

This sequence joins TRBV25-1 and TRBJ1-1, with TRBD1 matching 9 bases. J was trimmed by 6 bases and V by 5 bases; bases with no gene match: 19. Germline lookup yields CDR1 MGHDK and CDR2 SYGVNS. The CDR3 sequence is 18 residues long. The CDR3 nucleotides are TGTGCCAGCAGTAAAACTTGGGGACAGGGTGGGGTAGGGGCTGAAGCTTTCTTT. Translation: CASSKTWGQGGVGAEAFF. The full variable domain, with the rest looked up from reference TRBV25-1 and TRBJ1-1, is EADIYQTPRYLVIGTGKKITLECSQTMGHDKMYWYQQDPGMELHLIHYSYGVNSTEKGDLSSESTVSRIRTEHFPLTLESARPSHTSQYLCASSKTWGQGGVGAEAFFGQGTRLTVV.

As for this clone: In the same sample, other DNA sequences code for this CDR3. The gene calls are TRBV9 and TRBJ2-3; the D gene is possibly TRBD2 (6 bases). Germline assignment: CDR1 SGDLS and CDR2 YYNGEE. The CDR3 covers 15 residues. The V end lost 0 bases, the J end lost 0 bases, and 8 bases lay between the germline ends. The CDR3 reads CASSVAGASTDTQYF. Written as DNA, the CDR3 is TGTGCCAGCAGCGTAGCGGGAGCAAGCACAGATACGCAGTATTTT. The full variable domain, with the rest looked up from reference TRBV9 and TRBJ2-3, is DSGVTQTPKHLITATGQRVTLRCSPRSGDLSVYWYQQSLDQGLQFLIQYYNGEERAKGNILERFSAQQFPDLHSELNLSSLELGDSALYFCASSVAGASTDTQYFGPGTRLTVL.

The chain joins TRBV12-5 to TRBJ1-1; 8 bases are a match to TRBD1. V trimming: 7 bases; J trimming: 6 bases; junction bases outside the gene matches: 10. Germline lookup yields CDR1 LGHNT and CDR2 FRNRAP. The CDR3 sequence is 14 residues long. The DNA for the CDR3 is TGTGCTAGTGACATCGGACAGGGTTTTTCTGAAGCTTTCTTT. It codes for CASDIGQGFSEAFF.

The gene calls are TRBV5-1 and TRBJ2-3; 10 bases line up with TRBD2. V shed 0 bases, J shed 3 bases, and the junction held 10 bases outside the gene matches. The CDR3 totals 18 residues. Germline V gives CDR1 SGHRS, CDR2 YFSETQ. DNA for the CDR3: TGCGCCAGCAGCTTGGCAGCGGGAGGGCTCCGAGGGACAGATACGCAGTATTTT. Its protein product is CASSLAAGGLRGTDTQYF. The complete variable domain, with remaining parts taken from reference TRBV5-1 and TRBJ2-3, reads KAGVTQTPRYLIKTRGQQVTLSCSPISGHRSVSWYQQTPGQGLQFLFEYFSETQRNKGNFPGRFSGRQFSNSRSEMNVSTLELGDSALYLCASSLAAGGLRGTDTQYFGPGTRLTVL.

This clone came up once. The CDR3 loop is CASSLRLADRSGEQYF. The DNA of the CDR3 is TGTGCCAGCAGCTTACGCCTCGCGGACAGGAGTGGCGAGCAGTACTTC. The chain is built from TRBV7-2 and TRBJ2-7; 7 nucleotides align to TRBD1. Germline V CDR1 and CDR2: SGHTA, FQGNSA. V gave up 2 bases and J gave up 6 bases; unmatched junction bases: 13. The CDR3 runs 16 residues.

There are a few counts of this clone. This chain uses TRBV10-3 with TRBJ1-2, with unresolved D. Germline CDR1 and CDR2: ENHRY and SYGVKD. The CDR3 has 13 residues. V gave up 0 bases and J gave up 8 bases, with 10 bases separating them. CDR3 region: CAISESPGNGYTF. CDR3 nucleotides: TGTGCCATCAGTGAGTCACCGGGGAACGGCTACACCTTC.

The rearrangement links TRBV27 to TRBJ1-5; no firm D call. V was cut by 4 bases and J by 0 bases, with 10 bases left in between. Germline-derived CDR1 and CDR2 are MNHEY and SMNVEV (reference sequence). The CDR3 consists of 15 residues. DNA of the CDR3: TGTGCCAGCAGTTCCGCGGGATTTAGCAATCAGCCCCAGCATTTT. Protein sequence: CASSSAGFSNQPQHF.

The rearrangement links TRBV27 to TRBJ2-3; 7 nucleotides match TRBD2. The CDR3 has 15 residues. Germline V gene sequence: CDR1 MNHEY, CDR2 SMNVEV (reference sequence). V shed 3 bases and J 4 bases; nucleotides not matched to a gene: 7. The CDR3 DNA is TGTGCCAGCAGTTTGAGTGCGGGAGTGGCAGATACGCAGTATTTT. This sequence encodes CASSLSAGVADTQYF.

The V gene is TRBV10-2, the J gene TRBJ1-2, with 10 positions matching TRBD1. V trimming: 0 bases; J trimming: 7 bases; junction bases outside the gene matches: 8. Per germline, CDR1 WSHSY and CDR2 SAAADI. The CDR3 has 16 amino acids. The CDR3 sequence: CASSESGDRGGSGYTF. For the CDR3, the DNA is TGCGCCAGCAGTGAGTCGGGGGACAGGGGTGGATCTGGCTACACCTTC.

The chain links TRBV5-1 to TRBJ2-7, with D maybe TRBD1 (6 bases). In germline, CDR1 is SGHRS, CDR2 YFSETQ. The CDR3 has 15 amino acids. Deletions cut 0 bases from V and 2 bases from J, with 12 bases between. The chain's CDR3 is CASSLEGTPTYEQYF. In nucleotides, the CDR3 is TGCGCCAGCAGCTTGGAGGGGACACCTACCTACGAGCAGTACTTC.

The chain is built from TRBV10-3 and TRBJ2-7, with TRBD1 as a possible D gene (6 bases). The V gene lost 6 bases and the J gene lost 3 bases, with 12 bases spanning the gap. The V gene's germline CDR1 is ENHRY and CDR2 SYGVKD. The CDR3 is 13 amino acids. CDR3 sequence reads: CAIRKVQGYEQYF. CDR3 DNA sequence: TGTGCCATCAGGAAAGTACAGGGCTACGAGCAGTACTTC.

This clone was recorded once. The rearrangement uses TRBV7-9 and TRBJ2-2; D unclear. Trimming removed 5 bases from V and 8 bases from J, with 6 bases in between. Germline-derived CDR1 and CDR2 are SEHNR and FQNEAQ (reference sequence). This CDR3 contains 11 residues. CDR3 loop: CASSPPGELFF. CDR3 DNA: TGTGCCAGCAGCCCCCCTGGGGAGCTGTTTTTT.

This sequence joins TRBV10-3 and TRBJ1-1, with a tentative D call TRBD1 (6 bases). In germline, CDR1 is ENHRY, CDR2 SYGVKD. The CDR3 totals 15 residues. V was cut by 2 bases and J by 3 bases, with 13 bases left in between. The CDR3 reads CAISEDGGGHTEAFF. CDR3 sequence (DNA): TGTGCCATCAGTGAGGATGGAGGGGGGCACACTGAAGCTTTCTTT.

The V gene is TRBV18, the J gene TRBJ2-4; the D is unclear. V lost 0 bases and J lost 1, with 10 bases in between. The CDR3 is 16 residues long. Germline V gene lookup returns CDR1 KGHSH and CDR2 LQKENI. DNA for the CDR3: TGTGCCAGCTCACCACCTGGTTCTGGGGCCAAAAACATTCAGTACTTC. Translation: CASSPPGSGAKNIQYF.

In regard to this clone: One junction end does not reproduce the germline sequence, and a read error may be involved. The chain links TRBV5-8 to TRBJ1-1, with D hard to call. This CDR3 spans 11 amino acids. From germline, CDR1 is SGHTS and CDR2 YDEGEE. Written as DNA, the CDR3 is TGTGCCAGCAGCTTGATCCTTGGACTGCTATTT. Protein product: CASSLILGLLF.

This clone was recorded only once. The genes are TRBV2 and TRBJ1-3; no reliable D call. Germline V lookup: CDR1 SNHLY, CDR2 FYNNEI. The length of the CDR3 is 11 residues. V was clipped by 7 bases and J by 5 bases, with 6 bases between them. DNA for the CDR3: TGTGCCAGCACGGACCGAAACACCATATATTTT. As protein: CASTDRNTIYF.

This clone was found once. V gene TRBV7-2 combines with J gene TRBJ2-7; 14 bases are a match to TRBD2. The CDR3 is 16 residues long. CDR1 is SGHTA, CDR2 FQGNSA, per germline. V trimming: 3 bases; J trimming: 2 bases; junction bases outside the gene matches: 3. CDR3 DNA: TGTGCCAGCAGCTTGGGACTAGCGGGGGATACCTACGAGCAGTACTTC. It encodes CASSLGLAGDTYEQYF.

The chain links TRBV6-1 to TRBJ2-4; no definite D call. Trimming stripped 0 bases from V and 2 bases from J, with 2 bases between. This CDR3 comprises 13 residues. The V gene's germline CDR1 is MNHNS and CDR2 SASEGT. CDR3 residues: CASSEAPKNIQYF. The CDR3 region has the DNA TGTGCCAGCAGTGAAGCGCCCAAAAACATTCAGTACTTC.

Worth noting for this clone: One junction end disagrees with the germline gene, perhaps due to a read error. This chain connects TRBV7-7 to TRBJ2-5, with 11 nucleotides matching TRBD1. CDR1 and CDR2 from the germline V gene are SSHAT and FNYEAQ (reference sequence). The CDR3 runs 15 residues. In DNA form, the CDR3 reads TGTGCTAGCAGCGTGGGACAGGGGGGAGGAGAGACCCAGTACTTC. Amino acids: CASSVGQGGGETQYF.

As regards this clone: This sample also contains other DNA sequences that code for the same CDR3. The chain carries TRBV14 and TRBJ1-2; D gene uncertain. The CDR3 sequence is 14 residues long. The V gene lost 2 bases and the J gene lost 1 base, with 8 bases spanning the gap. Germline CDR1 reads SGHDN; CDR2 reads FVKESK. CDR3 sequence: CASSQLGLNYGYTF. As DNA, the CDR3 is TGTGCCAGCAGCCAACTGGGCCTTAACTATGGCTACACCTTC.

The rearrangement uses TRBV4-2 and TRBJ1-2, with 8 bases aligning to TRBD1. The CDR3 is made up of 15 amino acids. The germline gives CDR1 LGHNA, CDR2 YNFKEQ. J was trimmed by 4 bases and V by 0 bases; bases with no gene match: 4. The CDR3 sequence: CASSQEDREGYGYTF. The CDR3 nucleotides read TGTGCCAGCAGCCAAGAGGACAGGGAAGGCTATGGCTACACCTTC.

In this sample, this clone turned up once. V usage is TRBV6-6 and J usage is TRBJ1-6; 8 nucleotides line up with TRBD1. V shed 5 bases and J 10 bases; nucleotides not matched to a gene: 10. Germline CDR1 MNHNY, CDR2 SVGAGI (reference sequence). The CDR3 is 15 residues long. Here the CDR3 reads CASSPQGALRSPLHF. The CDR3 DNA sequence: TGTGCCAGCAGTCCCCAGGGGGCTCTAAGATCACCCCTCCACTTT.

The chain carries TRBV19 and TRBJ1-2, with D unresolved. V shed 0 bases and J shed 1 base, with 9 bases lying between them. In germline, CDR1 is LNHDA, CDR2 SQIVND (reference sequence). The CDR3 loop spans 15 amino acids. The CDR3, as DNA: TGTGCCAGTAGTATAGAGAGCAGTTTTAACTATGGCTACACCTTC. Protein: CASSIESSFNYGYTF. Full variable domain (rest looked up from reference TRBV19 and TRBJ1-2): DGGITQSPKYLFRKEGQNVTLSCEQNLNHDAMYWYRQDPGQGLRLIYYSQIVNDFQKGDIAEGYSVSREKKESFPLTVTSAQKNPTAFYLCASSIESSFNYGYTFGSGTRLTVV.

The chain uses TRBV18 and TRBJ2-5, with a weak D call TRBD2 (5 bases). CDR3 length equals 17 residues. Trimming removed 2 bases at V and 2 bases at J, with 18 bases between. Per germline, CDR1 KGHSH and CDR2 LQKENI. CDR3 in amino acids: CASSPTAAGSRQETQYF. The CDR3 region has the DNA TGTGCCAGCTCACCAACAGCGGCCGGATCGCGGCAAGAGACCCAGTACTTC.

J is TRBJ2-3 and V is TRBV27; 8 nucleotides align to TRBD2. The CDR3 covers 16 residues. The germline CDR1 and CDR2 sequences are MNHEY and SMNVEV (reference sequence). Trimming at V came to 3 bases and at J to 2 bases, leaving 7 bases not matched to a gene. CDR3 sequence: CASSLFGGGSTDTQYF. CDR3 DNA sequence: TGTGCCAGCAGTTTGTTCGGGGGGGGTTCCACAGATACGCAGTATTTT.

The V call is TRBV5-1, the J call TRBJ2-2; D not certain. The CDR3 extends over 16 amino acids. Germline CDR1 and CDR2: SGHRS and YFSETQ. V lost 0 bases, J lost 3 bases, and 12 bases lay in between. The CDR3 region is CASSLEGLRDTGELFF. The CDR3 DNA reads TGCGCCAGCAGCTTGGAAGGGCTTAGGGACACCGGGGAGCTGTTTTTT. Using reference TRBV5-1 and TRBJ2-2 for the parts outside the CDR3, the full variable domain is KAGVTQTPRYLIKTRGQQVTLSCSPISGHRSVSWYQQTPGQGLQFLFEYFSETQRNKGNFPGRFSGRQFSNSRSEMNVSTLELGDSALYLCASSLEGLRDTGELFFGEGSRLTVL.

This clone appeared once. The chain is built from TRBV11-2 and TRBJ2-7; the match to TRBD1 covers 11 bases. V trimming: 5 bases; J trimming: 6 bases; junction bases outside the gene matches: 9. The CDR3 contains 15 residues. Per germline, CDR1 SGHAT and CDR2 FQNNGV. The CDR3: CASSPSRTGGSEQYF. In DNA form, the CDR3 reads TGTGCCAGCAGCCCTTCGAGGACAGGGGGCAGCGAGCAGTACTTC.

This clone was recorded only once. The chain carries TRBV5-1 and TRBJ2-2; 7 nucleotides agree with TRBD1. Germline V CDR1 and CDR2: SGHRS, YFSETQ. Trimming cost V 0 bases and J 7 bases; bases outside gene matches: 6. The CDR3 length is 15 residues. CDR3 protein: CASSLEQGNVGELFF. The CDR3 nucleotides read TGCGCCAGCAGCTTGGAACAGGGGAATGTCGGGGAGCTGTTTTTT.